The entry that follows covers one T cell receptor beta chain sequence. This specimen belongs to a study of blood T cell repertoires in COVID-19. Study-level information: Specimens from acute and convalescent COVID-19 originated in the United States, Italy and Spain. Sample material is recorded as cDNA or gDNA derived from T cells, B-cell-depleted T cells, or PBMCs.

The CDR3 length is 14 residues. The germline V gene has CDR1 MNHEY and CDR2 SVGAGI. The V gene lost 3 bases and the J gene lost 7 bases, with 13 bases spanning the gap. Under the authors' procedure: Amplified reference gene primers provided the basis for estimating nucleated cell counts. Sequenced by immunoSEQ multiplex PCR; TCRdb stores in-frame clones only, minus some. V and J calls and clone size are given by that table; D and trimming were obtained from the DNA. The sample records approximately 250,000 clones, approximately 89% being singletons. The clonotype was recovered from a man in his forties with active or convalescent COVID-19. Sequenced sample: peripheral blood. The chain couples TRBV6-5 to TRBJ2-1; D call uncertain. The CDR3 DNA is TGTGCCAGCAGTTATACCAACGAGGCTAATGAGCAGTTCTTC. Translation gives CASSYTNEANEQFF.